The rows below give T cell receptor beta chains drawn from one sample of a study of OX40 agonist ivuxolimab in advanced cancers. TCRdb's table, derived via immunoSEQ multiplex PCR, lists solely in-frame clones and lacks some. The data contain approximately 130,000 clones, just over 90% of them singletons. This sample comprised CD4+ or CD8+ T cells sorted from blood, obtained in a trial of the OX40 agonist ivuxolimab. Receptors were obtained from an adult with an advanced solid tumor such as melanoma, head and neck, liver or kidney cancer. CDR3s include the opening cysteine and the closing phenylalanine or tryptophan. The D gene is left open where the match is weak. Clone size is given for some rows only: seen once, a few or many times, or a class if the clone is expanded.

NA	TRBV9	TRBJ1-1	once	TGTGCCAGCAGCGTAGCTCCTCGCGGCACTGAAGCTTTCTTT	CASSVAPRGTEAFF
TRBD2	TRBV7-9	TRBJ2-7	few	TGTGCCAGCAGCGACGTTACTAGCGGCTACGAGCAGTACTTC	CASSDVTSGYEQYF
TRBD1	TRBV5-1	TRBJ1-2	NA	TGCGCCAGCAGCTTGGGGCTGACAGGGGACTATGGCTACACCTTC	CASSLGLTGDYGYTF
NA	TRBV4-1	TRBJ1-5	once	TGCGCCAGCAGCCAAGATAGCGCAAATCAGCCCCAGCATTTT	CASSQDSANQPQHF
NA	TRBV9	TRBJ1-2	NA	TGTGCCAGCAGCGTGAATGGTAGGAACTATGGCTACACCTTC	CASSVNGRNYGYTF
NA	TRBV5-4	TRBJ2-7	NA	TGTGCCAGCAGCTTGGCGAGAGGAGCGACCTACGAGCAGTACTTC	CASSLARGATYEQYF
NA	TRBV4-3	TRBJ2-7	NA	TGCGCCAGCAGCCAACGGACTCAGCCGCTCGAGCAGTACTTC	CASSQRTQPLEQYF
NA	TRBV19	TRBJ2-5	NA	TGTGCCAGTAGTAACCCTATGGACGGAGAGACCCAGTACTTC	CASSNPMDGETQYF
TRBD1	TRBV28	TRBJ1-2	NA	TGTGCCAGCAGTCTCCTGGACAGGGGGCTTGGTGGCTACACCTTC	CASSLLDRGLGGYTF
NA	TRBV5-1	TRBJ1-2	NA	TGCGCCAGCAGCCCTCAACTACAACTGGGAAGCGGCGGCTACACCTTC	CASSPQLQLGSGGYTF
NA	TRBV7-9	TRBJ2-1	once	TGTGCCAGCAGCTCCGGACCCGTTCGGGGGGCCCTTACAGGAGGGCAGTTCTTC	CASSSGPVRGALTGGQFF
TRBD1	TRBV11-3	TRBJ1-2	NA	TGTGCCAGCAGCTCAGCCGGGACAGTCTATGGCTACACCTTC	CASSSAGTVYGYTF
NA	TRBV5-6	TRBJ1-2	once	TGTGCCAGCAGCGAGACAGCTAACTATGGCTACACCTTC	CASSETANYGYTF
NA	TRBV15	TRBJ2-3	NA	TGTGCCACCAGCAGAGATCCGGGAGAAGCAGATACGCAGTATTTT	CATSRDPGEADTQYF
TRBD1	TRBV5-1	TRBJ1-1	NA	TGCGCCAGCAGCGCACAGGGGGCGGGCACTGAAGCTTTCTTT	CASSAQGAGTEAFF
NA	TRBV28	TRBJ2-1	NA	TGTGCCAGCAGTTTACGACAGGAGCAGTTCTTC	CASSLRQEQFF
NA	TRBV7-3	TRBJ2-7	NA	TGTGCCAGCAGCTACGGGCCGGGACTTGCCTACGAGCAGTACTTC	CASSYGPGLAYEQYF
NA	TRBV6-5	TRBJ1-1	once	TGTGCCAGCAGTTCGGACAGCCCGAACACTGAAGCTTTCTTT	CASSSDSPNTEAFF
TRBD2	TRBV7-9	TRBJ2-1	NA	TGTGCCAGCAGCTTCTATAGCGGGAGGACCTACAATGAGCAGTTCTTC	CASSFYSGRTYNEQFF
NA	TRBV10-3	TRBJ2-1	NA	TGTGCCATCAGTGAGGACAACTACAATGAGCAGTTCTTC	CAISEDNYNEQFF
TRBD2	TRBV4-1	TRBJ2-3	NA	TGCGCCAGCAGCCAAGATCGAAGCGGGAGTGGCACAGATACGCAGTATTTT	CASSQDRSGSGTDTQYF
TRBD2	TRBV7-2	TRBJ2-1	NA	TGTGCCAGCAGCCAACTAGCGGAGCTCAGCTCCTACAATGAGCAGTTCTTC	CASSQLAELSSYNEQFF
NA	TRBV2	TRBJ1-3	NA	TGTGCCAGCAGTGAAGGGCACTCTGGAAACACCATATATTTT	CASSEGHSGNTIYF
NA	TRBV5-6	TRBJ2-4	NA	TGTGCCAGCAGCTTGGGATGGGCAGCCACTCTTAGCTCGGGCAAGTACTTC	CASSLGWAATLSSGKYF
TRBD1	TRBV28	TRBJ1-1	NA	TGTGCCAGCAGTTTAGGGGACAGGGGGGGTCGGCCTGAAGCTTTCTTT	CASSLGDRGGRPEAFF
TRBD1	TRBV28	TRBJ1-2	NA	TGTGCCAGCGTACAGGGGTCGAAGAGCTATGGCTACACCTTC	CASVQGSKSYGYTF
TRBD1	TRBV28	TRBJ2-5	NA	TGTGCCAGCAGTTTAATAGGGACAGGGTCAGAGACCCAGTACTTC	CASSLIGTGSETQYF
TRBD2	TRBV19	TRBJ2-1	NA	TGTGCCAGTAGTACAATCACTAGCGTCAATGAGCAGTTCTTC	CASSTITSVNEQFF